These 26 T cell receptor beta chains were sequenced from one sample in a study of T cell clonotyping in hematopoietic cell transplantation. TCRdb's copy holds only in-frame clones and misses some; the assay was immunoSEQ multiplex PCR. The table has over 8,500 clones, just over 45% seen once. This material consisted of PBMCs, taken 30 days after allogeneic stem cell transplant. Every receptor here comes from a male patient aged 45-60 years who had an allogeneic stem cell transplant from an unrelated donor, so the T cells may come from the graft donor. Some clones in this sample may be carry-over from other donors' samples.

This clone was counted a few times. The chain has TRBV5-6 and TRBJ1-5; no clear D gene. Germline V lookup: CDR1 SGHDT, CDR2 YYEEEE. The V and J ends lost 4 bases and 0 bases respectively, with 8 bases between them. CDR3 length equals 14 residues. This CDR3 reads CASSRQNSNQPQHF. The CDR3 nucleotides are TGTGCCAGCAGCCGGCAGAATAGCAATCAGCCCCAGCATTTT.

The sample holds a few counts of this clone. The V call is TRBV2, the J call TRBJ2-2, with 8 bases aligning to TRBD2. The CDR3 contains 13 residues. The J segment lost 2 bases and the V segment lost 10 bases, leaving 3 bases of the junction unmatched. CDR1 is SNHLY, CDR2 FYNNEI, per germline. In DNA form, the CDR3 reads TGTGCCACCGGGACTAGTAACACCGGGGAGCTGTTTTTT. It translates to CATGTSNTGELFF.

The chain employs TRBV9 and TRBJ2-6, with D uncertain. This CDR3 has 13 residues. Trimming stripped 4 bases from V and 4 bases from J, with 6 bases between. Germline V gene sequence: CDR1 SGDLS, CDR2 YYNGEE. CDR3 protein: CASSSPGANVLTF. CDR3 DNA: TGTGCCAGCAGCTCCCCCGGGGCCAACGTCCTGACTTTC.

The chain joins TRBV2 to TRBJ1-2; D gene ambiguous. CDR1 and CDR2 (germline): SNHLY, FYNNEI. The CDR3 consists of 14 residues. V lost 6 bases and J 3 bases, leaving 14 bases between the germline ends. CDR3 nucleotides: TGTGCCAGCAGCAAGGGAGGAGTCGACTATGGCTACACCTTC. It codes for CASSKGGVDYGYTF.

In its sample, this clone was seen a few times. The chain recombines TRBV29-1 with TRBJ1-1; 7 positions match TRBD1. Germline lookup yields CDR1 SQVTM and CDR2 ANQGSEA. This CDR3 is 13 amino acids long. J was trimmed by 8 bases and V by 7 bases; bases with no gene match: 13. The CDR3 protein is CSAGRGRGEEAFF. In DNA, the CDR3 is TGCAGCGCCGGGAGGGGGCGAGGGGAAGAAGCTTTCTTT.

This clone was counted only a few times. V gene TRBV4-1 combines with J gene TRBJ1-5; D gene unclear. CDR1 and CDR2 (germline): MGHRA, YSYEKL. The CDR3 runs 15 residues. V lost 4 bases to trimming and J lost 2 bases, with 12 bases between them. The CDR3 is CASSPGQFGNQPQHF. The DNA of the CDR3 is TGCGCCAGCAGCCCGGGTCAATTTGGCAATCAGCCCCAGCATTTT.

The chain links TRBV20-1 to TRBJ2-7; possible D gene TRBD1, 5 bases. This CDR3 has 11 amino acids. CDR1 and CDR2 from the germline V gene are DFQATT and SNEGSKA (reference sequence). Trimming removed 5 bases at V and 1 base at J, with 6 bases between. The CDR3 here is CSARTSYEQYF. CDR3 nucleotides: TGCAGTGCTCGGACATCCTACGAGCAGTACTTC.

The chain is built from TRBV30 and TRBJ2-2; no reliable D call. The CDR3 consists of 13 residues. Germline lookup yields CDR1 GTSNPN and CDR2 SVGIG (reference sequence). Deletions cut 4 bases from V and 1 base from J, with 7 bases between. CDR3 coding DNA: TGTGCCTGGACCCCCAGGAACACCGGGGAGCTGTTTTTT. It encodes CAWTPRNTGELFF.

The table lists this clone with a few counts. V gene TRBV30 combines with J gene TRBJ2-5, with 13 bases fitting TRBD2. With V trimmed by 5 bases and J by 4 bases, 7 bases remained unmatched. This CDR3 has 15 amino acids. Looked up from germline, CDR1 is GTSNPN and CDR2 is SVGIG (reference sequence). The chain's CDR3 is CAWLRTSGGGETQYF. The CDR3 DNA is TGTGCCTGGCTTAGGACTAGCGGGGGAGGAGAGACCCAGTACTTC.

The chain is built from TRBV10-3 and TRBJ2-2, with D unclear. The ends were cut back, 6 bases at V and 3 bases at J, with 2 bases in the middle. The CDR3 totals 11 residues. Germline CDR1 ENHRY, CDR2 SYGVKD. The CDR3 DNA follows: TGTGCCATCAGAGACACCGGGGAGCTGTTTTTT. Protein sequence: CAIRDTGELFF.

V usage is TRBV5-6 and J usage is TRBJ1-5; TRBD1 matches 7 bases. V trimming: 5 bases; J trimming: 6 bases; junction bases outside the gene matches: 11. Germline CDR1 SGHDT, CDR2 YYEEEE. The CDR3 has 15 residues. The CDR3 sequence is CASSIWGQGVQPQHF. Here the CDR3 DNA reads TGTGCCAGCAGTATATGGGGGCAGGGGGTTCAGCCCCAGCATTTT.

The chain is built from TRBV29-1 and TRBJ1-2; 7 bases are shared with TRBD1. In germline, CDR1 is SQVTM, CDR2 ANQGSEA. The CDR3 is made up of 13 amino acids. V was clipped by 4 bases and J by 4 bases; unmatched bases: 6. This CDR3 is CSVGPGGGYGYTF. Here the CDR3 DNA reads TGCAGCGTTGGTCCAGGGGGAGGCTATGGCTACACCTTC.

J is TRBJ1-2 and V is TRBV9; possible D gene TRBD1, 6 bases. V gave up 4 bases and J gave up 8 bases, with 15 bases separating them. Germline V gene sequence: CDR1 SGDLS, CDR2 YYNGEE. This CDR3 contains 13 residues. In DNA, the CDR3 is TGTGCCAGCAGCCCCGCAGGGGCGCGGGGCTACACCTTC. This translates into CASSPAGARGYTF.

The rearrangement joins TRBV7-2 to TRBJ2-6; D not certain. CDR3 length: 14 amino acids. V lost 3 bases, J lost 2 bases, and 5 bases lay in between. Germline-derived CDR1 and CDR2 are SGHTA and FQGNSA. The CDR3 reads CASSLLAGANVLTF. In DNA form, the CDR3 reads TGTGCCAGCAGCTTGTTGGCTGGGGCCAACGTCCTGACTTTC. The full variable domain, completed using reference TRBV7-2 and TRBJ2-6, is GAGVSQSPSNKVTEKGKDVELRCDPISGHTALYWYRQSLGQGLEFLIYFQGNSAPDKSGLPSDRFSAERTGGSVSTLTIQRTQQEDSAVYLCASSLLAGANVLTFGAGSRLTVL.

This clone was counted between two and nine times. The chain has TRBV29-1 and TRBJ2-7; D may be TRBD1 (6 bases). The germline V gene encodes CDR1 SQVTM and CDR2 ANQGSEA. V was trimmed by 6 bases and J by 8 bases, leaving 14 bases between them. The CDR3 consists of 11 residues. The DNA of the CDR3 is TGCAGCGTGGATACAGGGCTTCAGCAGTACTTC. It yields the protein CSVDTGLQQYF.

The CDR3 DNA follows: TGTGCCAGCAGTGTCGACGGGACGGGAGAAGCTTTCTTT. It translates to CASSVDGTGEAFF. The genes are TRBV25-1 and TRBJ1-1, with D perhaps matching TRBD1 (5 bases). The CDR3 loop spans 13 amino acids. Trimming cost V 4 bases and J 8 bases, with 14 bases left between them. Germline-derived CDR1 and CDR2 are MGHDK and SYGVNS.

This chain links TRBV6-6 with TRBJ1-2, with D possibly matching TRBD1 (5 bases). CDR1 and CDR2 (germline): MNHNY, SVGAGI (reference sequence). This CDR3 is built from 15 residues. The V end lost 7 bases, the J end lost 3 bases, and 18 bases lay between the germline ends. The CDR3 sequence: CASITGSGGDYGYTF. CDR3 nucleotides: TGTGCCAGCATTACGGGTAGTGGGGGAGACTATGGCTACACCTTC.

The chain uses TRBV19 and TRBJ1-5; D remains ambiguous. This CDR3 region has 14 residues. Germline lookup yields CDR1 LNHDA and CDR2 SQIVND (reference sequence). V lost 3 bases and J 1 base, leaving 7 bases between the germline ends. CDR3 sequence reads: CASSIHVSNQPQHF. The CDR3 DNA sequence: TGTGCCAGTAGTATCCACGTAAGCAATCAGCCCCAGCATTTT.

The chain is built from TRBV19 and TRBJ1-3, with D possibly TRBD1 on 6 matching bases. V lost 7 bases and J 0 bases, leaving 13 bases between the germline ends. CDR3 size: 15 residues. Germline V gene data show CDR1 as LNHDA and CDR2 as SQIVND (reference sequence). In DNA, the CDR3 is TGTGCCAGTACAATGACAGGAACCTCTGGAAACACCATATATTTT. Protein product: CASTMTGTSGNTIYF.

This chain joins TRBV9 and TRBJ2-7; a weak D match, TRBD2 (6 bases). The germline gives CDR1 SGDLS, CDR2 YYNGEE. The CDR3 has 15 amino acids. V was shortened by 8 bases and J by 0 bases, with 18 bases between the two germline ends. CDR3 sequence: CASSMTTSSSYEQYF. The CDR3 region has the DNA TGTGCCAGTAGTATGACCACTAGCAGCTCCTACGAGCAGTACTTC.

This sequence joins TRBV29-1 and TRBJ2-6; D unresolved. Trimming removed 4 bases at V and 4 bases at J, with 11 bases between. The CDR3 has 14 amino acids. CDR1 and CDR2 (germline): SQVTM, ANQGSEA. The CDR3 DNA sequence: TGCAGCGTTGCATACATGACAGGGGCCAACGTCCTGACTTTC. This gives the protein CSVAYMTGANVLTF.

The rearrangement joins TRBV15 to TRBJ1-5, with D tentatively TRBD1 (5 bases). Per the germline V gene, CDR1 is LNHNV and CDR2 is YYDKDF (reference sequence). The germline V and J ends were trimmed by 0 bases and 4 bases, with 10 bases remaining between them. The CDR3 covers 15 residues. CDR3 protein: CATSREGGFNQPQHF. DNA for the CDR3: TGTGCCACCAGCAGAGAGGGGGGATTTAATCAGCCCCAGCATTTT.

Only one count was recorded for this clone. The chain combines TRBV4-3 with TRBJ2-3, with D tentatively TRBD2 (5 bases). Germline values: CDR1 LGHNA, CDR2 YSLEER. CDR3 length equals 18 residues. The V end lost 0 bases, the J end lost 2 bases, and 18 bases lay between the germline ends. The CDR3 sequence: CASSQDRNGNPYTDTQYF. CDR3 bases: TGCGCCAGCAGCCAAGATCGTAACGGGAACCCCTACACAGATACGCAGTATTTT.

The gene calls are TRBV4-3 and TRBJ2-7; D unclear. The CDR3 runs to 14 residues. Germline values: CDR1 LGHNA, CDR2 YSLEER. Between the trimmed V and J ends, which lost 0 bases and 3 bases, there was a span of 9 bases. CDR3 bases: TGCGCCAGCAGCCAAGATACAGCGAGCTACGAGCAGTACTTC. This codes for CASSQDTASYEQYF.

This chain connects TRBV5-6 to TRBJ2-7; perhaps TRBD1 as D (6 bases). Germline CDR1 reads SGHDT; CDR2 reads YYEEEE. V was pared by 4 bases and J by 3 bases, with 11 bases between. This CDR3 is 13 amino acids long. CDR3 sequence: CASSGDIFYEQYF. The CDR3 DNA reads as TGTGCCAGCAGCGGGGACATCTTCTACGAGCAGTACTTC.

The chain links TRBV2 to TRBJ1-6, with a possible D match to TRBD1 (6 bases). Germline CDR1 is SNHLY and CDR2 is FYNNEI. CDR3 length equals 11 residues. V lost 2 bases to trimming and J lost 17 bases, with 10 bases between them. The CDR3 loop is CASSESRDIHF. CDR3 in DNA: TGTGCCAGCAGTGAAAGCCGGGACATCCACTTT.